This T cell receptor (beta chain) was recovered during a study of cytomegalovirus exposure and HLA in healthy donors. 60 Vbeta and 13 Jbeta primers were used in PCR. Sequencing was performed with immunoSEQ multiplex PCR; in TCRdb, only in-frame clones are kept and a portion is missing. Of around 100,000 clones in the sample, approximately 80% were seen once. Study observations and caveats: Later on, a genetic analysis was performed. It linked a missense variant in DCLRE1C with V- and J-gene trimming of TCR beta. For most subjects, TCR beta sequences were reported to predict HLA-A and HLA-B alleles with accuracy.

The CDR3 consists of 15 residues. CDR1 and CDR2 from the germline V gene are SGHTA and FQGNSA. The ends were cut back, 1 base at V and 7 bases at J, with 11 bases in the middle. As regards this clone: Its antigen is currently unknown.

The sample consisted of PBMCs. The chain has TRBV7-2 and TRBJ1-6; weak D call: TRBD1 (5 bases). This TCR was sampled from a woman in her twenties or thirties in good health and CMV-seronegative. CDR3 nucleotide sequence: TGTGCCAGCAGCTTAGTTGGCAGGGTAAATTCACCCCTCCACTTT. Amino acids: CASSLVGRVNSPLHF.